What follows are 30 T cell receptor beta chains derived from one specimen sequenced in a study of cytomegalovirus exposure and HLA in healthy donors. With 60 Vbeta and 13 Jbeta primers, the PCR was carried out. Method: immunoSEQ multiplex PCR; TCRdb's copy keeps in-frame clones and lacks some. The sample lists about 130,000 clones; 74% were seen once. Sequenced: PBMCs. These receptors were taken from a man aged 18 to 29 in good health and CMV-seropositive.

The sample holds one count of this clone. This chain joins TRBV27 and TRBJ2-7, with D tentatively TRBD2 (6 bases). The germline V gene has CDR1 MNHEY and CDR2 SMNVEV (reference sequence). Deletions cut 6 bases from V and 3 bases from J, with 15 bases between. The CDR3 is 14 residues long. The CDR3 loop reads CASRVVEGLYEQYF. For the CDR3, the DNA is TGTGCCAGCAGGGTTGTGGAGGGGCTCTACGAGCAGTACTTC.

This clone was seen a few times. This rearrangement joins TRBV19 to TRBJ1-4; a weak D match, TRBD1 (5 bases). Between the trimmed V and J ends, which lost 5 bases and 1 base, there was a span of 14 bases. The germline V gene has CDR1 LNHDA and CDR2 SQIVND (reference sequence). This CDR3 is built from 16 residues. The CDR3 DNA follows: TGTGCCAGTAGTCGTTCCAGGGAGGGAACTAATGAAAAACTGTTTTTT. It yields the protein CASSRSREGTNEKLFF.

The chain carries TRBV10-3 and TRBJ2-2; 8 bases map to TRBD1. This CDR3 spans 15 amino acids. CDR1 is ENHRY and CDR2 is SYGVKD in the germline V gene. With V trimmed by 9 bases and J by 3 bases, 9 bases remained unmatched. CDR3 sequence reads: CAISDGQGHTGELFF. CDR3 nucleotide sequence: TGTGCCATTTCAGATGGACAGGGACACACCGGGGAGCTGTTTTTT.

This sequence joins TRBV28 and TRBJ1-4; 8 bases match TRBD1. The CDR3 loop spans 16 amino acids. CDR1 is MDHEN, CDR2 SYDVKM, per germline. After removal of 5 bases from V and 2 bases from J, the junction contained 7 bases not matched to a gene. DNA for the CDR3: TGTGCCAGCAGTGTCCACAGGGGGTTGACTAATGAAAAACTGTTTTTT. Amino acid sequence: CASSVHRGLTNEKLFF.

V and J are TRBV5-6 and TRBJ2-3; D ambiguous. Germline V lookup: CDR1 SGHDT, CDR2 YYEEEE. V gave up 0 bases and J gave up 2 bases, with 16 bases separating them. The CDR3 is made up of 17 amino acids. This CDR3 reads CASSLALPMGLTDTQYF. The CDR3 DNA is TGTGCCAGCAGCTTGGCTTTACCTATGGGCCTCACAGATACGCAGTATTTT.

V and J are TRBV7-9 and TRBJ2-2, with TRBD1 identical over 10 bases. The length of the CDR3 is 14 residues. Trimming took 4 bases from V and 9 from J; bases not matched to a gene: 5. CDR1 and CDR2 (germline): SEHNR, FQNEAQ (reference sequence). CDR3 DNA sequence: TGTGCCAGCAGCTGGACAGGGGGTTCCTGGGAGCTGTTTTTT. Its translation: CASSWTGGSWELFF.

This clone occurred once. The rearrangement links TRBV7-2 to TRBJ1-2, with D possibly being TRBD1 (6 bases). The CDR3 runs 13 residues. V was trimmed by 1 base and J by 5 bases, leaving 8 bases between them. CDR1 is SGHTA, CDR2 FQGNSA, per germline. CDR3 nucleotide sequence: TGTGCCAGCAGCTTAGAGGGGGTATATGGCTACACCTTC. Its protein is CASSLEGVYGYTF. Full variable domain (rest looked up from reference TRBV7-2 and TRBJ1-2): GAGVSQSPSNKVTEKGKDVELRCDPISGHTALYWYRQSLGQGLEFLIYFQGNSAPDKSGLPSDRFSAERTGGSVSTLTIQRTQQEDSAVYLCASSLEGVYGYTFGSGTRLTVV.

The chain combines TRBV9 with TRBJ1-2, with D possibly being TRBD1 (5 bases). The CDR3 contains 15 residues. Looked up from germline, CDR1 is SGDLS and CDR2 is YYNGEE. Trimming cost V 0 bases and J 7 bases, with 16 bases left between them. The CDR3 loop is CASSVDGRALAGYTF. The CDR3 coding sequence is TGTGCCAGCAGCGTAGACGGCAGGGCCCTTGCTGGCTACACCTTC.

The V and J genes are TRBV2 and TRBJ2-6, with D unclear. This CDR3 region has 15 residues. The V gene lost 3 bases and the J gene lost 0 bases, with 6 bases spanning the gap. In germline, CDR1 is SNHLY, CDR2 FYNNEI. As DNA, the CDR3 is TGTGCCAGCAGTGACCGTTTCTCTGGGGCCAACGTCCTGACTTTC. Amino acid sequence: CASSDRFSGANVLTF.

About this clone: Since a far larger clone is one base different, this is likely a read error. The chain couples TRBV4-1 to TRBJ2-6; TRBD1 matches at 7 bases. The CDR3 contains 17 residues. Germline V CDR1 and CDR2: MGHRA, YSYEKL. The V and J ends lost 1 base and 4 bases, in that order; junction bases with no gene match: 7. CDR3 residues: CASSQGHTGVGANVLTF. The DNA for the CDR3 is TGCGCCAGCAGCCAAGGCCATACAGGGGTCGGGGCCAACGTCCTGACTTTC.

This rearrangement joins TRBV19 to TRBJ1-1; TRBD1 matches at 7 bases. The CDR3 runs 14 residues. V lost 1 base to trimming and J lost 1 base; unmatched junction nucleotides: 0. Germline V lookup: CDR1 LNHDA, CDR2 SQIVND (reference sequence). This chain's CDR3 is CASSIAGGNTEAFF. CDR3 nucleotide sequence: TGTGCCAGTAGTATAGCAGGGGGGAACACTGAAGCTTTCTTT.

CDR3 loop: CSVLDGNTGELFF. CDR3 bases: TGCAGCGTCCTAGACGGTAACACCGGGGAGCTGTTTTTT. The chain couples TRBV29-1 to TRBJ2-2; D not certain. V was trimmed by 6 bases and J by 2 bases, leaving 10 bases between them. Germline V lookup: CDR1 SQVTM, CDR2 ANQGSEA. The CDR3 has 13 amino acids.

DNA of the CDR3: TGCGCCAGCAGCCATAGACTGAACAATGAGCAGTTCTTC. It yields the protein CASSHRLNNEQFF. The V gene is TRBV4-3, the J gene TRBJ2-1; D unresolved. CDR3 length: 13 amino acids. CDR1 and CDR2 (germline): LGHNA, YSLEER. V lost 3 bases and J 5 bases, leaving 8 bases between the germline ends.

The rearrangement joins TRBV6-5 to TRBJ2-1, with TRBD2 as a possible D gene (6 bases). V lost 6 bases to trimming and J lost 4 bases, with 13 bases between them. Germline-derived CDR1 and CDR2 are MNHEY and SVGAGI. The CDR3 contains 14 residues. CDR3 region: CASSRRDLYNEQFF. CDR3 sequence (DNA): TGTGCCAGCAGCCGCCGGGACTTATACAATGAGCAGTTCTTC.

This clone was found a few times. This chain joins TRBV7-8 and TRBJ2-7; D ambiguous. Trimming removed 5 bases from V and 6 bases from J, with 8 bases in between. Germline loops: CDR1 SGHVS, CDR2 FQNEAQ. The CDR3 totals 11 residues. This CDR3 is CASSATSEQYF. For the CDR3, the DNA is TGTGCCAGCAGCGCGACATCCGAGCAGTACTTC.

This clone was counted a few times. The chain has TRBV15 and TRBJ2-7; 9 bases align to TRBD2. The CDR3 has 18 amino acids. Trimming removed 0 bases from V and 4 bases from J; junction bases left unmatched: 13. Germline lookup yields CDR1 LNHNV and CDR2 YYDKDF (reference sequence). The CDR3 nucleotides read TGTGCCACCAGCAGAGATCCTCGGGGGGTAGCGGGAGTGTACGAGCAGTACTTC. Its protein product is CATSRDPRGVAGVYEQYF.

The chain employs TRBV5-1 and TRBJ1-5; D call uncertain. This CDR3 has 15 amino acids. V lost 1 base, J lost 7 bases, and 15 bases lay in between. Germline-derived CDR1 and CDR2 are SGHRS and YFSETQ. As DNA, the CDR3 is TGCGCCAGCAGCTTGAACCCTCAAACGGGGCAGCCCCAGCATTTT. Translating gives CASSLNPQTGQPQHF.

J is TRBJ1-4 and V is TRBV6-5; 9 bases are a match to TRBD1. This CDR3 region has 12 residues. Germline-derived CDR1 and CDR2 are MNHEY and SVGAGI. V lost 9 bases to trimming and J lost 7 bases; unmatched junction nucleotides: 3. The CDR3 loop is CASGTGLEKLFF. For the CDR3, the DNA is TGTGCCAGTGGGACAGGGCTTGAAAAACTGTTTTTT.

The chain recombines TRBV15 with TRBJ2-4, with 7 bases lining up with TRBD1. The CDR3 consists of 15 residues. J was trimmed by 0 bases and V by 3 bases; bases with no gene match: 2. Germline-derived CDR1 and CDR2 are LNHNV and YYDKDF (reference sequence). CDR3 coding DNA: TGTGCCACCAGCAGGGGACAGCAAGCCAAAAACATTCAGTACTTC. Translation: CATSRGQQAKNIQYF.

The chain couples TRBV10-3 to TRBJ2-7; 8 nucleotides match TRBD1. V lost 4 bases, J lost 4 bases, and 12 bases stayed unmatched. Germline V CDR1 and CDR2: ENHRY, SYGVKD. This CDR3 has 16 amino acids. CDR3 nucleotide sequence: TGTGCCATCAGTGGCGAAGGGCAGGGGGCTGTTTACGAGCAGTACTTC. Its translation is CAISGEGQGAVYEQYF.

The chain joins TRBV6-5 to TRBJ1-2, with a weak D call TRBD1 (5 bases). The V and J ends lost 0 bases and 8 bases respectively, with 16 bases between them. Germline assignment: CDR1 MNHEY and CDR2 SVGAGI. The length of the CDR3 is 15 residues. The CDR3 bases are TGTGCCAGCAGTTACTCGAGAGAGAGGGGAGGAGGCTACACCTTC. Its translation is CASSYSRERGGGYTF.

This chain uses TRBV5-1 with TRBJ1-5, with 7 nucleotides matching TRBD1. Germline trimming cut 0 bases from V and 7 bases from J; bases unmatched to any gene: 7. This CDR3 contains 15 residues. Germline V gene data show CDR1 as SGHRS and CDR2 as YFSETQ. CDR3 residues: CASSLEAGGGQPQHF. For the CDR3, the DNA is TGCGCCAGCAGCTTGGAGGCAGGGGGAGGACAGCCCCAGCATTTT.

The V and J genes are TRBV7-9 and TRBJ2-7, with D possibly being TRBD1 (5 bases). Germline values: CDR1 SEHNR, CDR2 FQNEAQ (reference sequence). CDR3 length equals 16 residues. Trimming stripped 5 bases from V and 2 bases from J, with 19 bases between. The CDR3 DNA sequence: TGTGCCAGCAGCCCTCCTTATCCCGACAGTGCCTACGAGCAGTACTTC. It yields the protein CASSPPYPDSAYEQYF.

This rearrangement joins TRBV5-1 to TRBJ1-1, with D maybe TRBD1 (5 bases). Germline loops: CDR1 SGHRS, CDR2 YFSETQ. Trimming stripped 3 bases from V and 1 base from J, with 10 bases between. The length of the CDR3 is 14 residues. The CDR3 DNA is TGCGCCAGCAGCTGGACCGACAGGAACACTGAAGCTTTCTTT. This translates into CASSWTDRNTEAFF.

As regards this clone: The sample contains more than one DNA sequence encoding this CDR3. The J gene is TRBJ1-2, the V gene TRBV28, with 7 bases identical to TRBD1. CDR3 length: 15 residues. Germline V gives CDR1 MDHEN, CDR2 SYDVKM. V was clipped by 4 bases and J by 1 base; unmatched bases: 6. The CDR3 spells CASSSPGQINYGYTF. CDR3 sequence (DNA): TGTGCCAGCAGTTCACCGGGACAGATTAACTATGGCTACACCTTC.

This chain uses TRBV9 with TRBJ1-6; 8 bases line up with TRBD1. Trimming took 3 bases from V and 6 from J; bases not matched to a gene: 5. CDR1 and CDR2 (germline): SGDLS, YYNGEE. CDR3 size: 15 residues. Here the CDR3 DNA reads TGTGCCAGCAGCGCGGAGGACAGGGCTAATTCACCCCTCCACTTT. As protein: CASSAEDRANSPLHF.

V and J are TRBV7-2 and TRBJ1-3; 7 bases match TRBD1. The CDR3 spans 14 residues. V trimming: 4 bases; J trimming: 2 bases; junction bases outside the gene matches: 2. Germline loops: CDR1 SGHTA, CDR2 FQGNSA. The DNA of the CDR3 is TGTGCCAGCAGCTGGGGGACAGCTGGAAACACCATATATTTT. Translating it yields CASSWGTAGNTIYF.

The chain combines TRBV4-3 with TRBJ2-3; maybe TRBD2 (5 bases). This CDR3 has 13 amino acids. Per the germline V gene, CDR1 is LGHNA and CDR2 is YSLEER. Trimming took off 4 bases at V and 6 bases at J, with 11 bases between the two ends. The CDR3 protein is CASSPRRGDTQYF. The CDR3 DNA sequence: TGCGCCAGCAGCCCGCGTCGCGGGGATACGCAGTATTTT.

CDR3 nucleotide sequence: TGTGCCTGGAGAAGGGGCAGGTCCCGTAGCACAGATACGCAGTATTTT. This codes for CAWRRGRSRSTDTQYF. The chain uses TRBV30 and TRBJ2-3, with a possible D match to TRBD1 (5 bases). Looked up from germline, CDR1 is GTSNPN and CDR2 is SVGIG (reference sequence). The CDR3 spans 16 residues. V was clipped by 3 bases and J by 0 bases, with 16 bases between them.

The chain is built from TRBV11-1 and TRBJ2-1; D may be TRBD2 (7 bases). CDR1 and CDR2 from the germline V gene are SGHAT and FQDESV (reference sequence). The CDR3 extends over 15 amino acids. Trimming pared 8 bases from V and 6 bases from J, leaving 20 bases between. The CDR3 spells CASHLGGVLPNEQFF. The CDR3, as DNA: TGTGCCAGCCACTTAGGGGGGGTACTCCCCAATGAGCAGTTCTTC.